This T cell receptor beta chain is drawn from a study of cytomegalovirus exposure and HLA in healthy donors. The primer mix had 60 Vbeta and 13 Jbeta primers. Libraries were prepared by immunoSEQ multiplex PCR; TCRdb keeps only in-frame clonotypes and omits some of them. The table has 100,000 to 150,000 clones, about 73% seen once; the top ten hold 5.8%. In regard to this clone: Its antigen is currently unknown.

Overall study findings and caveats: In an earlier analysis, productive rearrangement rates for most beta V segments clustered near 90% or 30%.

The TCR comes from a woman aged 45-65 years in good health and CMV-seropositive. What was sequenced was PBMCs.

The CDR3 loop reads CASRDIEGYTF. CDR3 sequence (DNA): TGTGCCAGCAGGGACATCGAGGGCTACACCTTC. V and J are TRBV11-2 and TRBJ1-2, with a possible D match to TRBD1 (5 bases). CDR3 length equals 11 residues. CDR1 is SGHAT, CDR2 FQNNGV, per germline. V lost 6 bases and J 8 bases, leaving 10 bases between the germline ends.